This is a list of T cell receptor beta chains from one sample in a study of human T cells and chemical hapten exposure. A single record per CDR3 protein comes from TCRdb applying MiXCR to the RACE reads. The table includes a few hundred thousand distinct CDR3 sequences, approximately 8.6% detected once. The starting material was whole blood, obtained in connection with sensitization to the hapten diphenylcyclopropenone (DPC). Receptors originate from a woman in her 40s with alopecia areata. Some clones in this sample may be carry-over from other donors' samples. CDR3s include the opening cysteine and the closing phenylalanine or tryptophan. Each record gives: clone size, V gene, J gene, D gene, CDR3 DNA, CDR3 protein. A D gene is named only where the DNA matches it firmly. Expanded clones are given a class, and other clones once, few, many or no size at all.

size: -
V: TRBV6-5
J: TRBJ2-3
D: -
DNA: TGTGCCAGCAGTTCCCTCTTTGAGGATACGCAGTATTTT
CDR3: CASSSLFEDTQYF

size: -
V: TRBV5-1
J: TRBJ2-1
D: TRBD1
DNA: TGCGCCAGCAGCCAGGGACAGGGGGCAGGGAATGAGCAGTTCTTC
CDR3: CASSQGQGAGNEQFF

size: -
V: TRBV4-1
J: TRBJ1-4
D: -
DNA: TGCGCCAGCAGCCAAGAGCAGAGAAGTGGGGCTAATGAAAAACTGTTTTTT
CDR3: CASSQEQRSGANEKLFF

size: few
V: TRBV29-1
J: TRBJ2-1
D: TRBD2
DNA: TGCAGCGGACAAGAGGGACTATTCTCCTACAATGAGCAGTTCTTC
CDR3: CSGQEGLFSYNEQFF

size: few
V: TRBV7-3
J: TRBJ1-4
D: -
DNA: TGTGCCAGCAGCCAGCTCGGACCCCCTGAAGAAAAACTGTTTTTT
CDR3: CASSQLGPPEEKLFF

size: few
V: TRBV6-2/TRBV6-3
J: TRBJ2-7
D: -
DNA: TGTGCCAACTCACCGACTTTTCCGACTTACGAGCAGTACTTC
CDR3: CANSPTFPTYEQYF

size: many
V: TRBV20-1
J: TRBJ2-1
D: TRBD2
DNA: TGCAGTGCTAGACGCGGGAGCTCCTACAATGAGCAGTTCTTC
CDR3: CSARRGSSYNEQFF

size: -
V: TRBV7-2
J: TRBJ2-5
D: -
DNA: TGTGCCAGCAGCTTTGGAGGTCTGGAGACCCAGTACTTC
CDR3: CASSFGGLETQYF

size: -
V: TRBV29-1
J: TRBJ2-7
D: -
DNA: TGCAGCGTCCGGCCGACGGAGGGGGAGCAGTACTTC
CDR3: CSVRPTEGEQYF

size: -
V: TRBV20-1
J: TRBJ2-7
D: -
DNA: TGCAGTGCGCCCCCGGGCAGCACCTACGAGCAGTACTTC
CDR3: CSAPPGSTYEQYF